The rows below give T cell receptor beta chains drawn from one sample of a study of Graves' ophthalmopathy and Graves' hyperthyroidism. TCRdb itself ran the multiplex PCR reads through MiXCR, one entry per CDR3 protein. The sample shows about 590,000 distinct CDR3 sequences, roughly 39% of them seen only once. Sequenced sample: peripheral blood or thyroid tissue (not recorded which). All receptors derive from an adult man with Graves' hyperthyroidism. The CDR3 runs from the conserved cysteine through the conserved F or W. D genes are given only for firm matches. Only some rows state a clone size, as once, few, many or a class for expanded clones.

d_call	v_call	clone_size	j_call	cdr3_length	cdr3_aa	cdr3_nt
TRBD1	TRBV12-3/TRBV12-4	NA	TRBJ2-5	14	CASSQGQPRAAQYF	TGTGCCAGCAGCCAGGGACAGCCACGCGCGGCCCAGTACTTC
NA	TRBV5-6	few	TRBJ2-3	16	CASSLITGSSTDTQYF	TGTGCCAGCAGCTTGATTACGGGGAGTAGCACAGATACGCAGTATTTT
TRBD1	TRBV6-5	few	TRBJ1-1	15	CASSYYRTGGFEAFF	TGTGCCAGCAGTTACTATCGGACAGGGGGATTTGAAGCTTTCTTT
NA	TRBV6-5	NA	TRBJ2-6	18	CASSEVRGQGSGANVLTF	TGTGCCAGCAGTGAAGTCAGAGGGCAGGGCTCTGGGGCCAACGTCCTGACTTTC
NA	TRBV6-1	NA	TRBJ2-7	15	CASRLLVGGIYEQYF	TGTGCCAGCAGATTACTAGTGGGGGGTATCTACGAGCAGTACTTC
TRBD1	TRBV24-1	NA	TRBJ2-3	16	CATSEAGQGAADTQYF	TGTGCCACCAGTGAGGCAGGACAGGGGGCAGCAGATACGCAGTATTTT
TRBD1	TRBV24-1	NA	TRBJ2-7	15	CATSDGQGGLDEQYF	TGTGCCACCAGTGATGGACAGGGAGGACTGGACGAGCAGTACTTC
NA	TRBV2	many	TRBJ2-5	13	CASTRDAQETQYF	TGTGCCAGCACCCGGGACGCCCAAGAGACCCAGTACTTC
NA	TRBV29-1	NA	TRBJ2-7	12	CSQEYSTYEQYF	TGCAGCCAAGAGTACAGTACCTACGAGCAGTACTTC
TRBD1	TRBV6-5	NA	TRBJ1-2	16	CASGRRRDRALYGYTF	TGTGCCAGCGGGCGGAGGCGGGACAGGGCACTCTATGGCTACACCTTC
NA	TRBV29-1	NA	TRBJ2-5	11	CSVGVAETQYF	TGCAGCGTTGGGGTGGCAGAGACCCAGTACTTC
NA	TRBV7-9	NA	TRBJ1-2	11	CASSTQGRDTF	TGTGCCAGCAGTACCCAGGGTCGCGACACCTTC
TRBD1	TRBV2	NA	TRBJ1-3	15	CASSQDRHSGNTIYF	TGTGCCAGCAGCCAGGACAGGCACTCTGGAAACACCATATATTTT
TRBD2	TRBV24-1	many	TRBJ2-7	15	CATSDPTSGDYEQYF	TGTGCCACCAGTGACCCCACAAGCGGGGACTACGAGCAGTACTTC
NA	TRBV25-1	NA	TRBJ2-7	14	CASSRVGAIYEQYF	TGTGCCAGCAGCCGCGTGGGGGCAATCTACGAGCAGTACTTC
TRBD1	TRBV5-1	NA	TRBJ2-3	17	CASSLDRAGQELDTQYF	TGCGCCAGCAGCTTGGATAGGGCGGGACAGGAATTAGATACGCAGTATTTT
NA	TRBV2	few	TRBJ1-1	12	CASSESRAGAFF	TGTGCCAGCAGTGAGTCGAGGGCGGGAGCTTTCTTT